In its sample, the clone carrying this T cell receptor beta chain is medium-sized. V was cut by 4 bases and J by 5 bases, with 10 bases left in between. This CDR3 comprises 12 residues. The germline gives CDR1 SGHRS, CDR2 YFSETQ. Live CD3+CD8+TCRalphabeta+ cells were sorted into four subsets by PD-1 and/or TIGIT. TCR libraries were prepared from approximately 15 ng of total RNA with the QIAseq Immune Repertoire TCR panel. TCRdb reprocessed the reads with MiXCR, giving one entry per CDR3 protein. This sample has under 1,200 distinct CDR3 sequences, with 9.7% found just once. This sample was included in a study of circulating CD8 cells and anti-PD-1 response in melanoma.

The V gene is TRBV5-1, the J gene TRBJ2-7, with D unclear. The origin of this receptor is a human donor with melanoma. The source was CD8+ T cells from PBMCs, collected at baseline or after one month of anti-PD-1 therapy (not recorded which). DNA of the CDR3: TGCGCCAGCAGCGTCGCAAGCCACGAGCAGTACTTC. It is translated as CASSVASHEQYF.